This T cell receptor beta chain is from a study of OX40 agonist ivuxolimab in advanced cancers. Profiling relied on immunoSEQ multiplex PCR, and the TCRdb table lists in-frame clones only, not all of them. The data contain nearly 60,000 clones, about 81% of them seen just once; the ten biggest clones take up over 0.7%. This CDR3 spans 19 amino acids. Germline V CDR1 and CDR2: PRHDT, FYEKMQ (reference sequence). Trimming at V came to 2 bases and at J to 0 bases, leaving 9 bases not matched to a gene. The chain recombines TRBV13 with TRBJ2-6; 8 bases line up with TRBD2. Material: CD4+ or CD8+ T cells sorted from blood, obtained in a trial of the OX40 agonist ivuxolimab. This TCR was sampled from an adult with an advanced solid tumor such as melanoma, head and neck, liver or kidney cancer. CDR3 residues: CASSLYGGASLSGANVLTF. In DNA form, the CDR3 reads TGTGCCAGCAGCTTATACGGGGGGGCCTCCCTCTCTGGGGCCAACGTCCTGACTTTC.